The sample holds a few counts of the clone carrying this T cell receptor (beta chain). Its antigen is unknown. At one end the junction does not follow the germline gene, possibly because of a read error. The data originate from a study of OX40 agonist ivuxolimab in advanced cancers. The CDR3 consists of 16 residues. Germline loops: CDR1 KGHSH, CDR2 LQKENI. Patients were ruled out by autoimmune disease history or systemic immunosuppression. Blood sampling took place at baseline, cycle 4 day 1, and cycle 7 day 1. Measured with immunoSEQ multiplex PCR; TCRdb has only the in-frame clones, and not every one. The sample records 90,000 to 130,000 clones, roughly nine tenths being singletons. General study findings and limits: The study did not work out the antigen specificity of the expanded peripheral T cells.

The receptor's source is an adult with an advanced solid tumor such as melanoma, head and neck, liver or kidney cancer. The sequences come from CD4+ or CD8+ T cells sorted from blood, collected in a trial of the OX40 agonist ivuxolimab. The genes are TRBV18 and TRBJ2-7; D may match TRBD1 or TRBD2 (6 bases each). The CDR3 DNA follows: TGTGCCAGCTCCCCACCCGGGGGCTTACTCCCCTACGAGCAGTACTTC. It encodes CASSPPGGLLPYEQYF.